The entry that follows covers one T cell receptor (beta chain) sequence. The same CDR3 also results from other DNA sequences found in this sample. This entry comes from a study of blood T cell repertoires in COVID-19. Study details: COVID-19 samples, acute and convalescent, were from the United States, Italy and Spain. Sample material is recorded as cDNA or gDNA derived from T cells, B-cell-depleted T cells, or PBMCs.

Trimming cost V 3 bases and J 5 bases, with 10 bases left between them. Germline assignment: CDR1 MDHEN and CDR2 SYDVKM. The CDR3 has 13 residues. Original processing methods: Amplification of reference gene primers provided the estimated nucleated cell counts. Data came from immunoSEQ multiplex PCR; TCRdb stores just in-frame clones and leaves some out. That table is the source of V, J and clone size, and D and trimming were worked out from the DNA. The sample consists of about 120,000 clones, roughly 87% of them appearing once. This sequence originates from an elderly man with active or convalescent COVID-19. Sequencing input: peripheral blood. The chain carries TRBV28 and TRBJ1-2; weak D call: TRBD1 (5 bases). The CDR3, as DNA: TGTGCCAGCAGTTTGGGGCAGAATTATGGCTACACCTTC. Translating gives CASSLGQNYGYTF.